The next 9 T cell receptor beta chains were all read from a single sample in a study of identical twins (dated by TCRdb to about 2016). Library creation used 5' RACE. The instrument given in TCRdb is Illumina HiSeq 2000. Starting from the raw public reads, TCRdb applied fastp trimming at Q25, assembled clones with MiXCR and retained in-frame beta chains. Merged by CDR3 protein, the rows form single entries marked with the most common genes and DNA. The sample table records a few hundred thousand distinct CDR3 sequences; about 8.3% of these occur just once. Roughly 3.1% of the sample is in the top ten clones. These same records also appear under a second study, on yellow fever vaccine responses in identical twins.

Material: CD8+ T cells sorted from blood. The receptors stem from a woman under 30 in good health.

This clonotype was detected only a few times. This chain links TRBV9 with TRBJ2-7; tentatively, D is TRBD1 (6 bases). V shed 3 bases and J shed 2 bases, with 9 bases lying between them. The germline V gene encodes CDR1 SGDLS and CDR2 YYNGEE. This CDR3 comprises 13 residues. CDR3 in DNA: TGTGCCAGCAGCGCCGGACAGCCCTACGAGCAGTACTTC. Protein sequence: CASSAGQPYEQYF.

This clonotype occurred a few times. CDR3 coding DNA: TGTGCCAGCAGCCGGGTAGCAGATACGCAGTATTTT. Translation gives CASSRVADTQYF. This rearrangement joins TRBV11-2 to TRBJ2-3; no reliable D call. Germline lookup yields CDR1 SGHAT and CDR2 FQNNGV. V was clipped by 5 bases and J by 4 bases, with 7 bases between them. The CDR3 is 12 residues long.

This clonotype was observed many times. The J gene is TRBJ2-7, the V gene TRBV7-8; no reliable D call. CDR1 and CDR2 from the germline V gene are SGHVS and FQNEAQ. The CDR3 sequence is 14 residues long. V was trimmed by 1 base and J by 7 bases, leaving 14 bases between them. The DNA for the CDR3 is TGTGCCAGCAGCTTAGATCCAGGTGACTTAGAGCAGTACTTC. Translated, it gives CASSLDPGDLEQYF.

Points on this clonotype: This sequence may be a read error, since a much larger clone differs from it by one base. The chain joins TRBV5-1 to TRBJ2-5, with 8 bases fitting TRBD1. The CDR3 has 15 residues. Per the germline V gene, CDR1 is SGHRS and CDR2 is YFSETQ. J gave up 5 bases and V 1 base, and 7 bases lay outside the gene matches. In nucleotides, the CDR3 is TGCGCCAGCAGCTTGATACAGGGGGGTCTTGAGACCCAGTACTTC. It translates to CASSLIQGGLETQYF.

This clonotype was recorded at least ten times. This sequence joins TRBV29-1 and TRBJ2-7; D possibly uses TRBD1 or TRBD2 (5 bases each). Germline CDR1 reads SQVTM; CDR2 reads ANQGSEA. The V and J ends lost 4 bases and 7 bases respectively, with 14 bases between them. This CDR3 spans 12 amino acids. CDR3 bases: TGCAGCGTTGCTGGGGGAGTCGGAGAGCAGTACTTC. It translates to CSVAGGVGEQYF.

V usage is TRBV19 and J usage is TRBJ2-7, with D perhaps TRBD2 (5 bases). The CDR3 has 14 residues. Germline V gene lookup returns CDR1 LNHDA and CDR2 SQIVND (reference sequence). Deletions cut 3 bases from V and 7 bases from J, with 16 bases between. The CDR3 DNA follows: TGTGCCAGTAGTATGTTTTGGGATTCGGGGGAGCAGTACTTC. Translating gives CASSMFWDSGEQYF.

This clonotype came up a few times. This chain connects TRBV7-9 to TRBJ1-4, with D unclear. V lost 5 bases to trimming and J lost 2 bases, with 9 bases between them. The CDR3 loop spans 14 amino acids. Looked up from germline, CDR1 is SEHNR and CDR2 is FQNEAQ (reference sequence). CDR3 residues: CASSGLATNEKLFF. The CDR3 coding sequence is TGTGCCAGCAGCGGCTTAGCGACTAATGAAAAACTGTTTTTT.

The sample holds one count of this clonotype. The genes are TRBV11-3 and TRBJ2-1, with D maybe TRBD1 (5 bases). The CDR3 is made up of 15 amino acids. The germline V gene has CDR1 SGHNT and CDR2 YENEEA. V shed 4 bases and J shed 9 bases, with 19 bases lying between them. CDR3 nucleotide sequence: TGTGCCAGCAGCTCCCGGGTCTCCCCGCAGGGTGAGCAGTTCTTC. Translation: CASSSRVSPQGEQFF.

J is TRBJ2-4 and V is TRBV7-9, with 8 bases lining up with TRBD1. The CDR3 has 16 amino acids. Germline V gives CDR1 SEHNR, CDR2 FQNEAQ (reference sequence). The V and J ends lost 6 bases and 8 bases, in that order; junction bases with no gene match: 15. DNA of the CDR3: TGTGCCAGCAGTTTTAGCATAGGACAGGGTTCGCACATTCAGTACTTC. The encoded protein is CASSFSIGQGSHIQYF.